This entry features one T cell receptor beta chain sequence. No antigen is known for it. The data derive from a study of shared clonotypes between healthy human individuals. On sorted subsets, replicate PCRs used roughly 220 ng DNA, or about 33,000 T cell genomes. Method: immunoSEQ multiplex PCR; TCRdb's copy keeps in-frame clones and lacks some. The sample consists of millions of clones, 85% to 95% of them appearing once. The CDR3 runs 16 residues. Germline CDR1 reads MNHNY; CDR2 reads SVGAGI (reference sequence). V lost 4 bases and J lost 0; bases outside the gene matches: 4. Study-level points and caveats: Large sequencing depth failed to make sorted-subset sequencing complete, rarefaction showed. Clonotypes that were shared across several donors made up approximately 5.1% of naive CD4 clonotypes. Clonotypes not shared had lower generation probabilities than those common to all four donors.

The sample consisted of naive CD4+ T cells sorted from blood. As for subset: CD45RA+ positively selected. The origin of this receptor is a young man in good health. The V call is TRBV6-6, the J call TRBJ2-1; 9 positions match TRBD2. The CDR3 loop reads CASSLLRGGSYNEQFF. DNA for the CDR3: TGTGCCAGCAGTTTGTTGCGGGGGGGCTCCTACAATGAGCAGTTCTTC.